What follows is one TCR beta chain and its context. Its antigen is unknown. No quality values exist for individual bases; no much larger clone is one base distant. A constant-region primer and ProtoScript II reverse transcriptase were used to reverse-transcribe TCRbeta-specific cDNA from around 530 ng total RNA. TCRbeta libraries were built with three nested multiplex PCR rounds, a slightly modified ARM-PCR procedure. Each of the first two PCR rounds ran for approximately 9 cycles using multiplex TRBV1-TRBV30 forward primers together with a Cbeta reverse primer. A final 25-cycle PCR with Deep VentR polymerase added sample barcodes and Illumina adapters. Before sequencing, amplicons of 200-500 bp were purified from gel using a QIAquick gel extraction kit. An Illumina HiSeq 2500 was used to sequence the TCRbeta amplicons, generating 250-bp paired-end reads. The study's own analysis went as follows. Reads were quality-trimmed with Trimmomatic v0.33, and paired reads were merged with FLASH v1.2.11 to recover full CDR3 sequences. V, D and J germline segments were assigned to the rearranged TCRbeta sequences using MiGEC v1.2.1b. VDJtools v1.0.0 computed clonotype statistics and Shannon-Wiener diversity indices. To reduce sampling bias, subsequent analyses other than the diversity analysis used only the 250 most abundant clonotypes in each sample. TCRdb reanalyzed the raw reads on its own, using fastp at Q25 for trimming and MiXCR for clone calling, and kept in-frame beta chains. Entries that share a CDR3 protein sequence are merged under the most common genes and DNA. TCRdb, rather than the study authors, made the V and J calls. Across this sample there are tens of thousands of distinct CDR3 sequences, with about 68% seen only once. In total, the top ten clones hold 25% of the sample.

These data are taken from a study of tumor-infiltrating lymphocytes in primary liver carcinoma (dated by TCRdb to 2015 to 2018). Turning to the overall study: The five patients, three men and two women aged 30 to 69 years, had hepatocellular carcinoma (four) or combined HCC and intrahepatic cholangiocarcinoma (one). The five patients had tumors of stage T1-T3 N0M0, with maximum diameters ranging from 4.2 to 10 cm. Roughly 3.5 to 7.5 million productive TCRbeta reads were obtained per sample, and no significant difference in read depth was found between tissue types. The study combined TCRbeta repertoire sequencing, expression microarrays and whole-exome sequencing across five regions of each liver tumor, with adjacent normal tissue and blood. A total of around 35 specimens from 5 patients, comprising about 25 tumor regions, 5 adjacent noncancerous liver tissues and 5 peripheral blood samples, were covered by TCRbeta repertoire sequencing. Agilent mRNA microarray profiling was performed on the roughly 25 tumor region samples to relate TCRbeta repertoire diversity to the local molecular phenotype. Repertoires from technical replicates were highly reproducible, with mean shared-clone rates about 0.9 and correlation coefficients above 0.95.

The full study reports these points: Because the samples were bulk and unsorted, CD4+ and CD8+ T cell repertoires could not be compared. Repertoire overlap was higher between tumor regions (mean about 36%) than tumor-adjacent (around 17%) or tumor-blood (14%) pairs, consistent with antigen-driven expansion. Because only the TCR beta chain was sequenced and unpaired alpha chains were not captured, true repertoire diversity is likely underestimated. The top 250 clones accounted for a significantly greater share of the repertoire in tumors than in blood (p = 0.039). Just about 7-25% of top clones turned up in all five regions of a tumor, which suggests spatial heterogeneity among tumor-infiltrating T cells. Only a few patients were included in the study, and the authors note that the findings should be validated in a larger study.

The CDR3 spans 16 residues, from the cysteine through the phenylalanine. The read is trimmed to its CDR3 DNA, 48 bases read in frame from base 1. Germline trimming amounts to 6 bases on V and 10 bases on J, with 11 as the count of junction bases outside the gene matches. The germline V gene gives CDR1 as MDHEN and CDR2 as SYDVKM. Total RNA and DNA were co-extracted from about 19-30 mg of bulk tissue with the AllPrep DNA/RNA mini kit, without cell sorting. Between late 2015 and early 2016, about 5 patients in China with histopathologically diagnosed primary liver carcinoma had their tumors surgically resected. Patients had chronic HBV infection and were treatment-naive at sampling. Each tumor was sampled at five spatially separated regions: the tumor centre plus the superior, inferior, left-lateral and right-lateral poles. Histology showed that every tumor sample contained more than 90% viable tumor cells. Fresh tumor and adjacent tissue pieces were bisected, with one half stored in RNAlater at -80 degrees C and the other half sent for histology.

Sequencing was carried out using liver tumor tissue from sampling region 2. The sample's cell subset or site label, decoded: tumor region T2, inferior pole. The sequence is built from TRBV28 and TRBJ1-6; a stretch of 11 junction bases matches TRBD1. This TCR was sampled from a man aged 40-49 years with primary liver carcinoma and hepatitis B virus infection. Read as DNA, the sequence is TGTGCCAGCAGCCTCCGGACAGGGGGCATAGAATCACCCCTCCACTTT. Its product reads: CASSLRTGGIESPLHF.